This T cell receptor beta chain was identified during a study of T cells in Graves' hyperthyroidism and ophthalmopathy. Study in general: Once the initial diagnosis was made, peripheral blood was obtained before any treatment.

This clonotype was observed a few times. What it recognizes is unknown. Diagnostic assessment was based on clinical symptoms, serum thyroxine and TRAb, thyroid ultrasound and orbital computed tomography. The authors obtained PBMCs from around 10 ml of fresh peripheral blood. TCR beta CDR3 regions were amplified from RNA transcripts. HTBI primers were employed in a first-round RT-PCR of the TCR CDR3. TCRdb called the multiplex PCR reads again in MiXCR, with one record for every CDR3 protein. There are roughly 550,000 distinct CDR3 sequences in the sample; about 16% occur only once, and 29% lies in the top ten. Findings and limits, study-wide: Patients with ophthalmopathy were separated from those with stable hyperthyroidism by a 13 V-J model.

The sample comprised blood. This sequence was found in a woman in her thirties with Graves' ophthalmopathy.

This chain's CDR3 is CASSEFTLNTGELFF. CDR3 DNA: TGTGCCAGCAGTGAATTTACCTTAAACACCGGGGAGCTGTTTTTT. V usage is TRBV25-1 and J usage is TRBJ2-2; D unclear. Between the trimmed V and J ends, which lost 1 base and 2 bases, there was a span of 8 bases. Germline V gives CDR1 MGHDK, CDR2 SYGVNS. The CDR3 has 15 residues. Filled out from reference TRBV25-1 and TRBJ2-2, the complete variable domain reads EADIYQTPRYLVIGTGKKITLECSQTMGHDKMYWYQQDPGMELHLIHYSYGVNSTEKGDLSSESTVSRIRTEHFPLTLESARPSHTSQYLCASSEFTLNTGELFFGEGSRLTVL.